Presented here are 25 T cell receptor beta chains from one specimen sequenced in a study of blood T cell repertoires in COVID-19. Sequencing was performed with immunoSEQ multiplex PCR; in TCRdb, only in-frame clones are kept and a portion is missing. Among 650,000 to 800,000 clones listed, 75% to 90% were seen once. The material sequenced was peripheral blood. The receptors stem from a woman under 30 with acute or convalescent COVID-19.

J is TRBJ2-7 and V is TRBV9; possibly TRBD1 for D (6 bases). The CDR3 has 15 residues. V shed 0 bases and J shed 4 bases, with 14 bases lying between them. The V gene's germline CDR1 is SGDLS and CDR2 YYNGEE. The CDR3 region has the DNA TGTGCCAGCAGCGTAGTCCCAGGGGATGTTTACGAGCAGTACTTC. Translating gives CASSVVPGDVYEQYF.

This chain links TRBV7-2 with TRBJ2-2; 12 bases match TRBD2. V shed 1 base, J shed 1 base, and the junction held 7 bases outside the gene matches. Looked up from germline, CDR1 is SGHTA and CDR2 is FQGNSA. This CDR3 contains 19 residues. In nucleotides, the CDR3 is TGTGCCAGCAGCTTAGAGTCTAGCGGGGGGGCCGGGAACACCGGGGAGCTGTTTTTT. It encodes CASSLESSGGAGNTGELFF.

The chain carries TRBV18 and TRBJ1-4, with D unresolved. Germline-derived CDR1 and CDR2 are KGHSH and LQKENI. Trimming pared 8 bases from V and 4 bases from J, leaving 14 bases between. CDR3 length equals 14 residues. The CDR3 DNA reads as TGTGCCAGCCAGTCGGAGACTTATAATGAAAAACTGTTTTTT. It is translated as CASQSETYNEKLFF. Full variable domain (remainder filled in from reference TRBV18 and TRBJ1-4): NAGVMQNPRHLVRRRGQEARLRCSPMKGHSHVYWYRQLPEEGLKFMVYLQKENIIDESGMPKERFSAEFPKEGPSILRIQQVVRGDSAAYFCASQSETYNEKLFFGSGTQLSVL.

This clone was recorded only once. The CDR3 sequence: CASSYSGGTNEKLFF. CDR3 DNA sequence: TGTGCCAGCAGTTACTCAGGAGGGACTAATGAAAAACTGTTTTTT. The V gene is TRBV6-5, the J gene TRBJ1-4; D not resolved. The germline V gene has CDR1 MNHEY and CDR2 SVGAGI. This CDR3 is 15 amino acids long. The V and J ends lost 0 bases and 2 bases respectively, with 7 bases between them.

Here the CDR3 reads CASSWGVNSPLHF. The CDR3 DNA follows: TGTGCCAGCAGTTGGGGGGTAAATTCACCCCTCCACTTT. V is TRBV12-3 or TRBV12-4 and J is TRBJ1-6, with TRBD1 as a possible D gene (5 bases). The CDR3 is made up of 13 amino acids. Trimming pared 4 bases from V and 7 bases from J, leaving 8 bases between.

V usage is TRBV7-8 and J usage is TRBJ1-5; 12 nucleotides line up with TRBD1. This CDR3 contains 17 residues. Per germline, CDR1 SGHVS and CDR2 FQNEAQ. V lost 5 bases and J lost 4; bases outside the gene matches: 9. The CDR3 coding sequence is TGTGCCAGCAGCGCCCGGGACAGGGGGCCCTTGAATCAGCCCCAGCATTTT. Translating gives CASSARDRGPLNQPQHF. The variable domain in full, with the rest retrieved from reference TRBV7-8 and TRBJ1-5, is GAGVSQSPRYKVAKRGQDVALRCDPISGHVSLFWYQQALGQGPEFLTYFQNEAQLDKSGLPSDRFFAERPEGSVSTLKIQRTQQEDSAVYLCASSARDRGPLNQPQHFGDGTRLSIL.

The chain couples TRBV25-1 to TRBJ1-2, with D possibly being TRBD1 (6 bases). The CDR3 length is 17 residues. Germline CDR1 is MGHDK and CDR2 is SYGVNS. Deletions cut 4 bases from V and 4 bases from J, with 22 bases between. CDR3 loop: CASSAPLLTGDFYGYTF. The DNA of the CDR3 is TGTGCCAGCAGTGCCCCCCTTTTGACAGGCGATTTCTATGGCTACACCTTC.

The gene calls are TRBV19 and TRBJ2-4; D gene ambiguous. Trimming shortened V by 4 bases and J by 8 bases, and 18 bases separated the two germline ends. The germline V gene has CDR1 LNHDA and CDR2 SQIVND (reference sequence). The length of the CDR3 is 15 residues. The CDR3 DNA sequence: TGTGCCAGTAGTAATTCTGGAGTGAGGAACGACATTCAGTACTTC. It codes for CASSNSGVRNDIQYF.

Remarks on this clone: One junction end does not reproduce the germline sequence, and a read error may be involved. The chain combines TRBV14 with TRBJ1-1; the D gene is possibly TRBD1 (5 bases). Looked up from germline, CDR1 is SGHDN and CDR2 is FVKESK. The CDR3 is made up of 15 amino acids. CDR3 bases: TGTGCCAGCAGCCGAATCCTCACAGGTGCTTATGAATCTTTCTTT. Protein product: CASSRILTGAYESFF.

For the CDR3, the DNA is TGTGCCAGCAGTTACGTCGGGGTTCGGGAAACCGGGGAGCTGTTTTTT. Protein product: CASSYVGVRETGELFF. J is TRBJ2-2 and V is TRBV6-6; D might be TRBD2 (5 bases). Trimming removed 2 bases at V and 5 bases at J, with 15 bases between. CDR1 and CDR2 from the germline V gene are MNHNY and SVGAGI (reference sequence). The CDR3 sequence is 16 residues long.

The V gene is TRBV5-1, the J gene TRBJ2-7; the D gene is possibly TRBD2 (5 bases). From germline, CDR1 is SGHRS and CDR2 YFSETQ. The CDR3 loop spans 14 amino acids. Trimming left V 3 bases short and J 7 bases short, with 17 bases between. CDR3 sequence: CASSWGELDGEQYF. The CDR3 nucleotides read TGCGCCAGCAGCTGGGGAGAACTAGATGGTGAGCAGTACTTC.

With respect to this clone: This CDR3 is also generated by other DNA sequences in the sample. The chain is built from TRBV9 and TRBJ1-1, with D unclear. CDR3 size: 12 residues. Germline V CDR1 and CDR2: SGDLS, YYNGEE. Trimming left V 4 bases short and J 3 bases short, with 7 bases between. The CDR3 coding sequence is TGTGCCAGCAGCCCCGGGTACACTGAAGCTTTCTTT. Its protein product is CASSPGYTEAFF.

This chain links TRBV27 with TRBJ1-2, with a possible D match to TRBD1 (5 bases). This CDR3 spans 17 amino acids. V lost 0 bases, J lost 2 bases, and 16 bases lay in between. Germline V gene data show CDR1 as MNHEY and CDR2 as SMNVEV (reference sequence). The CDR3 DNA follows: TGTGCCAGCAGTTTATCAGGTCGGGGGATACGGAACTATGGCTACACCTTC. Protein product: CASSLSGRGIRNYGYTF.

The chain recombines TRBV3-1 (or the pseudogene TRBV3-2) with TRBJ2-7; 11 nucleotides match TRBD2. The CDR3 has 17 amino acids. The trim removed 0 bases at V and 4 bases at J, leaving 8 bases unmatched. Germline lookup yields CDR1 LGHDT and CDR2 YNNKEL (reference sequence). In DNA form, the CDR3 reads TGTGCCAGCAGCCAAGAAGCTAGCGGGGGGCCCCGGTACGAGCAGTACTTC. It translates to CASSQEASGGPRYEQYF.

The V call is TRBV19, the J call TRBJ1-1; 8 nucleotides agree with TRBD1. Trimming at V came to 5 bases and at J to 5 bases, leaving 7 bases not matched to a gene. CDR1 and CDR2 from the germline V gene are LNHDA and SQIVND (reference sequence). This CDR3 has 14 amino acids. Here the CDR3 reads CASSSRQGWTEAFF. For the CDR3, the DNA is TGTGCCAGTAGTTCGAGACAGGGGTGGACTGAAGCTTTCTTT.

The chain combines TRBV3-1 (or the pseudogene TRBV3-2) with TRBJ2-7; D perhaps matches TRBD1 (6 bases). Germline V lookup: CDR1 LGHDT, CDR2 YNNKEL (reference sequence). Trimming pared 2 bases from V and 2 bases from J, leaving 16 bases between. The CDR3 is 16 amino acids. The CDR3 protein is CASSQLLGDKPYEQYF. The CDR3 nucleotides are TGTGCCAGCAGCCAACTACTTGGGGACAAACCCTACGAGCAGTACTTC.

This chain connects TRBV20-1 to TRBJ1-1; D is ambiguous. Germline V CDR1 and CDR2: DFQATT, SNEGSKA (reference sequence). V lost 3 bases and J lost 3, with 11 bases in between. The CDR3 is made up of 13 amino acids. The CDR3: CSASYQIYTEAFF. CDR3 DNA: TGCAGTGCTAGTTACCAGATATACACTGAAGCTTTCTTT.

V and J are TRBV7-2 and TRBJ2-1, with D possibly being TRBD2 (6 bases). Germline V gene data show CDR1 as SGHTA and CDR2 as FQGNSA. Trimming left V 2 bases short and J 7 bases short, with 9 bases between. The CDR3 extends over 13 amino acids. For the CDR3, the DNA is TGTGCCAGCAGCTTACGGAGGGGTAATGAGCAGTTCTTC. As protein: CASSLRRGNEQFF. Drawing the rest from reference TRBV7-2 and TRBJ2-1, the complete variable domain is GAGVSQSPSNKVTEKGKDVELRCDPISGHTALYWYRQSLGQGLEFLIYFQGNSAPDKSGLPSDRFSAERTGGSVSTLTIQRTQQEDSAVYLCASSLRRGNEQFFGPGTRLTVL.

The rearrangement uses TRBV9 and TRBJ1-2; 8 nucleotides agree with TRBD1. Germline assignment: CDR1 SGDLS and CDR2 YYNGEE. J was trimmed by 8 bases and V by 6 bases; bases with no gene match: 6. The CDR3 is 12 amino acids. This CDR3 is CASTGGRWGYTF. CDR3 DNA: TGTGCCAGCACAGGGGGCAGATGGGGCTACACCTTC.

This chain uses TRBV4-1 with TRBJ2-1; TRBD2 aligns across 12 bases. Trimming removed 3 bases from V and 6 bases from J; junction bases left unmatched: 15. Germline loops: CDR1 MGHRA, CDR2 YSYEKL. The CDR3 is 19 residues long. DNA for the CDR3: TGCGCCAGCAGCCAGTACGTAGCTAGCGGGGGGGTTAGTGTCAATGAGCAGTTCTTC. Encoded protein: CASSQYVASGGVSVNEQFF.

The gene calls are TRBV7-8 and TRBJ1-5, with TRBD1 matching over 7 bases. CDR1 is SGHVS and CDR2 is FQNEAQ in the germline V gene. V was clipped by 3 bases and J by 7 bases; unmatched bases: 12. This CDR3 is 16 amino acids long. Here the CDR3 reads CASSFLQAGGYQPQHF. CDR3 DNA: TGTGCCAGCAGCTTCTTGCAGGCAGGGGGTTACCAGCCCCAGCATTTT.

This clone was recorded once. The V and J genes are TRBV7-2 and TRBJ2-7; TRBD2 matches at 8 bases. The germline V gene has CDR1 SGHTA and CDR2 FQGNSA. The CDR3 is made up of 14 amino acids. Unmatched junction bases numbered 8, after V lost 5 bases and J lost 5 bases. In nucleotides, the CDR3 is TGTGCCAGCAGCCCCAGCGGGGGAGGGGACGAGCAGTACTTC. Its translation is CASSPSGGGDEQYF. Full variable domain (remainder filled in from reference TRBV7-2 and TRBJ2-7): GAGVSQSPSNKVTEKGKDVELRCDPISGHTALYWYRQSLGQGLEFLIYFQGNSAPDKSGLPSDRFSAERTGGSVSTLTIQRTQQEDSAVYLCASSPSGGGDEQYFGPGTRLTVT.

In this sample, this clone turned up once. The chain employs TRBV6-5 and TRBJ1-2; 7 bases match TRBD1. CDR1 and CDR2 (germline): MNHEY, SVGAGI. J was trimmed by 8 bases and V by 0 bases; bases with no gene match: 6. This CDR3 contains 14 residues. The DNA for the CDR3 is TGTGCCAGCAGTTACTCCGGGAGCAGGGGGGGCTACACCTTC. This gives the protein CASSYSGSRGGYTF.

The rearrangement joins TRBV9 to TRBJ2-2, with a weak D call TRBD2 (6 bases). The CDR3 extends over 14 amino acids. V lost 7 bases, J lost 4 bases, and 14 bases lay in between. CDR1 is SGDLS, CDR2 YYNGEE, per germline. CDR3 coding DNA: TGTGCCAGCGGACGACTAGGCGGCACCGGGGAGCTGTTTTTT. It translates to CASGRLGGTGELFF. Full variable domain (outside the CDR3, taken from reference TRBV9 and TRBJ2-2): DSGVTQTPKHLITATGQRVTLRCSPRSGDLSVYWYQQSLDQGLQFLIQYYNGEERAKGNILERFSAQQFPDLHSELNLSSLELGDSALYFCASGRLGGTGELFFGEGSRLTVL.

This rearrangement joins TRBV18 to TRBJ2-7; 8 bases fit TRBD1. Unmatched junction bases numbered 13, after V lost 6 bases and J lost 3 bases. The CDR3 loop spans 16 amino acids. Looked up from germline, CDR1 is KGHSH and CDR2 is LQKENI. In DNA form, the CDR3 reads TGTGCCAGCTCGCGCGCGGGACAGGACCTACGCTACGAGCAGTACTTC. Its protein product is CASSRAGQDLRYEQYF.